These T cell receptor beta chains were read from a single sample in a study of T cell responses to AZD1222 COVID-19 vaccine. TCRdb's table, derived via immunoSEQ multiplex PCR, lists solely in-frame clones and lacks some. The table includes 120,000 to 150,000 clones, more than 85% detected once. The material was peripheral blood, obtained on day 0 of AZD1222 vaccination. Receptor source: an adult in good health. Each CDR3 is given without its conserved first and last residue.

V gene: TRBV27; J gene: TRBJ2-1; CDR3 protein: ASSLSDPYNEQF
V gene: TRBV18; J gene: TRBJ2-1; CDR3 protein: ASSPPGLASSYNEQF
V gene: TRBV3-1/TRBV3-2; J gene: TRBJ2-3; CDR3 protein: ASGLEDGTDTQY
V gene: TRBV27; J gene: TRBJ2-3; CDR3 protein: ASSLRFRGGTDTQY
V gene: TRBV4-1; J gene: TRBJ1-3; CDR3 protein: ASSQEGSTVGNTIY
V gene: TRBV19; J gene: TRBJ2-7; CDR3 protein: ASSRPPGRGRFYEQY
V gene: TRBV6-4; J gene: TRBJ2-3; CDR3 protein: ASSANTGVHLTDTQY
V gene: TRBV28; J gene: TRBJ2-5; CDR3 protein: ASSPAGGAPQETQY
V gene: TRBV30; J gene: TRBJ1-1; CDR3 protein: AWSVLGSTEAF
V gene: TRBV3-1/TRBV3-2; J gene: TRBJ2-2; CDR3 protein: ASSQVEVAGVTGGLF
V gene: TRBV2; J gene: TRBJ1-1; CDR3 protein: ASSGDRGRPTEAF
V gene: TRBV2; J gene: TRBJ1-5; CDR3 protein: ASSGIQGPNQPQH
V gene: TRBV7-8; J gene: TRBJ1-5; CDR3 protein: ASSLAPTGGYQPQH
V gene: TRBV19; J gene: TRBJ2-3; CDR3 protein: ASSPYAGTGKADTQY
V gene: TRBV6-5; J gene: TRBJ1-1; CDR3 protein: ASIPGHRNTEAF
V gene: TRBV6-5; J gene: TRBJ2-4; CDR3 protein: ASSDRAINIQY
V gene: TRBV3-1/TRBV3-2; J gene: TRBJ2-1; CDR3 protein: ASSHQAGVYNEQF
V gene: TRBV19; J gene: TRBJ1-6; CDR3 protein: ASTDRNSPLH
V gene: TRBV2; J gene: TRBJ2-2; CDR3 protein: ASSEETSGRRLGELF
V gene: TRBV5-1; J gene: TRBJ1-3; CDR3 protein: ASSGGTGNGNTIY
V gene: TRBV30; J gene: TRBJ1-3; CDR3 protein: ASQRTGRTTIY
V gene: TRBV19; J gene: TRBJ2-3; CDR3 protein: ASTGWADTQY
V gene: TRBV6-5; J gene: TRBJ1-3; CDR3 protein: ASRTDGNSGNTIY
V gene: TRBV25-1; J gene: TRBJ1-5; CDR3 protein: ASSVSGENQPQH
V gene: TRBV19; J gene: TRBJ1-4; CDR3 protein: ASMGRTNEKLF
V gene: TRBV14; J gene: TRBJ1-2; CDR3 protein: ASSQGRGSYGYT
V gene: TRBV27; J gene: TRBJ2-3; CDR3 protein: ASSTLAKLSTDTQY
V gene: TRBV5-1; J gene: TRBJ2-7; CDR3 protein: ASSYGVPVYEQY
V gene: TRBV10-2; J gene: TRBJ2-1; CDR3 protein: ASSESWLADDNEQF
V gene: TRBV11-1; J gene: TRBJ2-1; CDR3 protein: ASSPGTSGSDEQF
V gene: TRBV27; J gene: TRBJ2-7; CDR3 protein: ASSSRTGDHEQY
V gene: TRBV6-6; J gene: TRBJ1-4; CDR3 protein: ASSYRVGEKLF
V gene: TRBV11-1; J gene: TRBJ2-1; CDR3 protein: ASSPTSVEQF